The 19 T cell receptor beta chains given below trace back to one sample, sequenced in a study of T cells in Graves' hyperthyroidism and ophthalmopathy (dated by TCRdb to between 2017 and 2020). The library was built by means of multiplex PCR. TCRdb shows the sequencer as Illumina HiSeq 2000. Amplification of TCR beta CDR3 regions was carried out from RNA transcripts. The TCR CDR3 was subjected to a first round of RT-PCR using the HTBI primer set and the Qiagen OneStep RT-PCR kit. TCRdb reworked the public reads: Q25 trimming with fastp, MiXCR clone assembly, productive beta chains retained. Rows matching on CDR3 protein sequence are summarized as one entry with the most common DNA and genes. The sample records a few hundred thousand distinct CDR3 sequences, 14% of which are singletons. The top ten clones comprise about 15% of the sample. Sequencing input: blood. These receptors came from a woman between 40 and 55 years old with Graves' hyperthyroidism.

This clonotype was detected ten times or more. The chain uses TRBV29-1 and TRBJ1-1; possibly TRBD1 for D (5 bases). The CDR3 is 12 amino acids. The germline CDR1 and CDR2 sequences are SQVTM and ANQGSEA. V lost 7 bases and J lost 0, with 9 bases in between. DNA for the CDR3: TGCAGCGCCCGGACATTGAACACTGAAGCTTTCTTT. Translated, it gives CSARTLNTEAFF.

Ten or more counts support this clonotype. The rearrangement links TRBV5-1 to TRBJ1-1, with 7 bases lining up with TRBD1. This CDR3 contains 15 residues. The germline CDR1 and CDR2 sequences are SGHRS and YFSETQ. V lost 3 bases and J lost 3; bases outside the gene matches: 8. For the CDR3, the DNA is TGCGCCAGCAGCTACCCCCTCGGGACAGACACTGAAGCTTTCTTT. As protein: CASSYPLGTDTEAFF.

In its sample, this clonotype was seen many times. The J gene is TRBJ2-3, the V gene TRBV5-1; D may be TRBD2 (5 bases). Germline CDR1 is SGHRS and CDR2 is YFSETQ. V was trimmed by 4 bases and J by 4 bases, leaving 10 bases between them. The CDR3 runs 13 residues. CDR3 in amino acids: CASSMEVADTQYF. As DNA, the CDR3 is TGCGCCAGCAGCATGGAGGTGGCAGATACGCAGTATTTT.

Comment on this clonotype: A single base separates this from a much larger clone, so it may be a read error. CDR3 bases: TGTGCCAGCAGTAGGGCCGGGACAGCGACCGGTGAGCAGTTCTTC. Translation: CASSRAGTATGEQFF. This chain uses TRBV6-1 with TRBJ2-1, with TRBD1 matching 7 bases. After removal of 5 bases from V and 9 bases from J, the junction contained 13 bases not matched to a gene. The V gene's germline CDR1 is MNHNS and CDR2 SASEGT. This CDR3 is 15 amino acids long.

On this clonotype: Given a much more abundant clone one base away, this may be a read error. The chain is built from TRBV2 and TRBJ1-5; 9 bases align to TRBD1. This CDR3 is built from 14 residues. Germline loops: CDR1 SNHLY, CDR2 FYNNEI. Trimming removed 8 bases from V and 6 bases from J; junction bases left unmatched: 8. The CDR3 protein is CASGRTGGSQPQHF. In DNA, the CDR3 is TGTGCCAGCGGTCGCACAGGGGGCAGTCAGCCCCAGCATTTT.

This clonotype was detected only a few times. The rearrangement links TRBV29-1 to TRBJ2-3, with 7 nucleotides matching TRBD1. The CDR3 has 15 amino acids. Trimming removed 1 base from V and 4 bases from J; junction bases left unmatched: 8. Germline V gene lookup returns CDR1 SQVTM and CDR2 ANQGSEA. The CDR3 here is CSVEGQGREADTQYF. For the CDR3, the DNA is TGCAGCGTTGAAGGACAGGGTCGTGAGGCAGATACGCAGTATTTT.

In DNA form, the CDR3 reads TGTGCCAGCAGCCAAGAACTAGCGGGAGTTAACACCGGGGAGCTGTTTTTT. It is translated as CASSQELAGVNTGELFF. This rearrangement joins TRBV14 to TRBJ2-2, with 11 bases fitting TRBD2. Germline-derived CDR1 and CDR2 are SGHDN and FVKESK. The length of the CDR3 is 17 residues. V shed 0 bases and J 2 bases; nucleotides not matched to a gene: 2.

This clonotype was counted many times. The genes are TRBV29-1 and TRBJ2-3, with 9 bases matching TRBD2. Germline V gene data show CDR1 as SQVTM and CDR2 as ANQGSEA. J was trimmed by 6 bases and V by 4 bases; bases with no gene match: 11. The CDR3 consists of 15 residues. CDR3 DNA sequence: TGCAGCGTTGCGTACCTAGCGGGATCGGGGGATACGCAGTATTTT. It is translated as CSVAYLAGSGDTQYF.

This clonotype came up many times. The CDR3 spells CASSSSQGGGYTF. CDR3 sequence (DNA): TGTGCCAGCAGTTCATCCCAGGGCGGTGGCTACACCTTC. The V call is TRBV28, the J call TRBJ1-2; TRBD1 is a possible D gene (5 bases). The germline V gene encodes CDR1 MDHEN and CDR2 SYDVKM. The CDR3 loop spans 13 amino acids. The V gene lost 4 bases and the J gene lost 7 bases, with 13 bases spanning the gap.

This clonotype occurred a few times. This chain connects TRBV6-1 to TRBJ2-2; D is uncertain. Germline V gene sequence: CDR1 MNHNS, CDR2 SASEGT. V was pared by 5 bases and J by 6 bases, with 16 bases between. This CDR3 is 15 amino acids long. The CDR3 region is CASSYETHLSGELFF. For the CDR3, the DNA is TGTGCCAGCAGTTATGAGACACACTTGTCCGGGGAGCTGTTTTTT.

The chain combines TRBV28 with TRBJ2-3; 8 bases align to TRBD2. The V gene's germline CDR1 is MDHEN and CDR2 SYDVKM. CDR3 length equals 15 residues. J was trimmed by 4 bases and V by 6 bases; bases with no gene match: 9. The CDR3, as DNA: TGTGCCAGCAGCAGAACTAGAGCGGGAGCAGATACGCAGTATTTT. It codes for CASSRTRAGADTQYF.

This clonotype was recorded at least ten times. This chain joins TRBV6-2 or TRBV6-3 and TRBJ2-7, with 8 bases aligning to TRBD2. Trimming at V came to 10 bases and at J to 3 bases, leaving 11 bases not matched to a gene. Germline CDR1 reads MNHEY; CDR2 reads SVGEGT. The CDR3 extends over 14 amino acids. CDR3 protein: CATRGYSGIYEQYF. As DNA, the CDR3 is TGTGCCACCCGAGGGTATAGCGGGATCTACGAGCAGTACTTC.

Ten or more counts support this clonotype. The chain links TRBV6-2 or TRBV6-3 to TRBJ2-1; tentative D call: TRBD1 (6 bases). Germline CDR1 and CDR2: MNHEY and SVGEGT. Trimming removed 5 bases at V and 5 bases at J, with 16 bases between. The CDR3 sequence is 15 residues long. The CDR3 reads CASSRKRDIDNEQFF. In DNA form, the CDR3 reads TGTGCCAGCAGTCGTAAACGGGACATAGACAATGAGCAGTTCTTC.

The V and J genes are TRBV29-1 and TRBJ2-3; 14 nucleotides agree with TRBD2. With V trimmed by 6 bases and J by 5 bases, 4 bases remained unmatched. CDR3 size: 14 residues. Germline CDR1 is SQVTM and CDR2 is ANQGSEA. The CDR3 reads CSVAGTSGRDTQYF. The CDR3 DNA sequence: TGCAGCGTCGCCGGGACTAGCGGGAGAGATACGCAGTATTTT.

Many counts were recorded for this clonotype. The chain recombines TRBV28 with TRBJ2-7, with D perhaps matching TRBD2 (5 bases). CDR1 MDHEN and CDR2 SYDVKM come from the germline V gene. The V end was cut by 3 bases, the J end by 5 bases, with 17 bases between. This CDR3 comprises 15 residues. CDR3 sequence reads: CASSFSLGSGNEQYF. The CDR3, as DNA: TGTGCCAGCAGTTTCTCTCTCGGATCGGGGAACGAGCAGTACTTC.

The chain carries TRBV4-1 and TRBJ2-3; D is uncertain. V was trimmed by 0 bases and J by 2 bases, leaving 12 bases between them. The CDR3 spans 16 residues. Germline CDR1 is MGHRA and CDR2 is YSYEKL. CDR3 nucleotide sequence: TGCGCCAGCAGCCAAGATCAAGGGTCTAACACAGATACGCAGTATTTT. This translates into CASSQDQGSNTDTQYF.

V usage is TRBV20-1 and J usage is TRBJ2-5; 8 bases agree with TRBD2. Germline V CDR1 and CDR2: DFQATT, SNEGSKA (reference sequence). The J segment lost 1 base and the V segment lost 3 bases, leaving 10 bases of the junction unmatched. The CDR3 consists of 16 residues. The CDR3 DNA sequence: TGCAGTGCTAGGAATCCAGCGGGAGTTTTCCAAGAGACCCAGTACTTC. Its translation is CSARNPAGVFQETQYF.

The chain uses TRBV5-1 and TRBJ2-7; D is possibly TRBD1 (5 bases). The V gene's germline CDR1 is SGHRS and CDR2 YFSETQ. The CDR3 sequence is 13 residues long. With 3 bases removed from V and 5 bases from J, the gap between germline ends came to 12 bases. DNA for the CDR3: TGCGCCAGCAGCTCCGGGCAGGGTGACGAGCAGTACTTC. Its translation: CASSSGQGDEQYF.

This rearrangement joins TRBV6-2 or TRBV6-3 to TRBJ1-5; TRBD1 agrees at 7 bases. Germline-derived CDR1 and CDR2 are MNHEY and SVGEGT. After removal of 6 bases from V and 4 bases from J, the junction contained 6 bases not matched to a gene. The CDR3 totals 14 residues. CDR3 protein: CASSQGQINQPQHF. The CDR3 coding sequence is TGTGCCAGCAGCCAGGGACAGATAAATCAGCCCCAGCATTTT.